This T cell receptor beta chain was found in a study of cytomegalovirus exposure and HLA in healthy donors. Study details: Of all 400 or so donors who were genotyped, about 80% belonged to the Caucasian-associated ancestry cluster. General study findings and limits: A later analysis reportedly identified an Asian-associated ancestry cluster as carrying fewer N-insertions than the roughly 600-donor mean.

The germline gives CDR1 SGHNT, CDR2 YENEEA. J lost 2 bases, V lost 8 bases, and 10 bases had no gene match. The CDR3 is 15 residues long. Nominally healthy donors were sampled, though unrecorded immune exposures were likely. Researchers ran the PCR with 60 Vbeta and 13 Jbeta primers. The table came from immunoSEQ multiplex PCR; TCRdb's copy has only in-frame clones and leaves some out. The sample has more than 90,000 clones, about 80% seen once. A remark on this clone: What it binds is not known.

The sequence was collected from a man aged 35-49 years in good health and CMV-seronegative. This chain joins TRBV11-3 and TRBJ2-7; TRBD1 aligns across 9 bases. Input material: PBMCs. Here the CDR3 DNA reads TGTGCCAGCCGGGACAGGGAATTCGGAACCTACGAGCAGTACTTC. This gives the protein CASRDREFGTYEQYF.